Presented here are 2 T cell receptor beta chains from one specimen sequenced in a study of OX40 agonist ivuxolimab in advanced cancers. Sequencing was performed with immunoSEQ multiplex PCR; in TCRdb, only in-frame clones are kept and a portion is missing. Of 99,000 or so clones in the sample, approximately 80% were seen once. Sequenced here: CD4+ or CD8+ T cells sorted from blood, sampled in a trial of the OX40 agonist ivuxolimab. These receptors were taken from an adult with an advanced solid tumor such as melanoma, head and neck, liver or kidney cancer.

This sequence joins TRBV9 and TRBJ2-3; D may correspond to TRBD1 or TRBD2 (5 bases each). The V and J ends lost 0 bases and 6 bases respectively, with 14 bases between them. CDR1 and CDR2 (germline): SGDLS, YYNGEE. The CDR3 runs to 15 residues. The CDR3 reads CASSVAGRGPDTQYF. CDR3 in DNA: TGTGCCAGCAGCGTAGCGGGTCGGGGCCCGGATACGCAGTATTTT.

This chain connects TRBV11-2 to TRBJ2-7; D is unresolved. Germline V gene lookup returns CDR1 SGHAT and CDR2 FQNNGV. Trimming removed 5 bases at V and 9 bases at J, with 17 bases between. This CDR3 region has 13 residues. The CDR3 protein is CASSAQNGSRQYF. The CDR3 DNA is TGTGCCAGCAGCGCCCAGAACGGCTCGAGGCAGTACTTC. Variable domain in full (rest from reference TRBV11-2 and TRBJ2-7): EAGVAQSPRYKIIEKRQSVAFWCNPISGHATLYWYQQILGQGPKLLIQFQNNGVVDDSQLPKDRFSAERLKGVDSTLKIQPAKLEDSAVYLCASSAQNGSRQYFGPGTRLTVT.